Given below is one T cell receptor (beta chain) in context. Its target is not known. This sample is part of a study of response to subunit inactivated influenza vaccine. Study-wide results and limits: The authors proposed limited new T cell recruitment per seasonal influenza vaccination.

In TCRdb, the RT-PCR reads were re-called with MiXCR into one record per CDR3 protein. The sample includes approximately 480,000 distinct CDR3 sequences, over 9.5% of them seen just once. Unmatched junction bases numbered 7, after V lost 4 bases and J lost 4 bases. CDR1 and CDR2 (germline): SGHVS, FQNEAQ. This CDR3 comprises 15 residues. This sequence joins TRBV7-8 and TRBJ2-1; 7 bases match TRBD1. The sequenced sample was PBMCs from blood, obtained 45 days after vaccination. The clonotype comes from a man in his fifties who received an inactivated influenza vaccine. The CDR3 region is CASSSRQGDYNEQFF. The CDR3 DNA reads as TGTGCCAGCAGCTCCAGACAGGGTGATTACAATGAGCAGTTCTTC.